The next 27 T cell receptor beta chains were all read from a single sample in a study of T cell repertoires in aging, cancer and after chemotherapy. Rearranged V-D-J TRB sequences were amplified with a mixed TRB-A/B primer pool. One entry per CDR3 protein, called by TCRdb with MiXCR from the multiplex PCR reads. Altogether several thousand distinct CDR3 sequences are present, 31% being singletons, with the ten largest covering under 20%. The template was genomic DNA from peripheral blood, not RNA. Sequencing was done on a sample of blood. Every receptor here comes from a human donor with a blood cancer. The donor label of this sample is uncertain.

V and J are TRBV27 and TRBJ2-2; possibly TRBD2 for D (7 bases). Looked up from germline, CDR1 is MNHEY and CDR2 is SMNVEV (reference sequence). Between the trimmed V and J ends, which lost 6 bases and 2 bases, there was a span of 10 bases. CDR3 length equals 14 residues. The CDR3: CASRTGGNTGELFF. DNA of the CDR3: TGTGCCAGCAGGACGGGGGGCAACACCGGGGAGCTGTTTTTT.

This clonotype has only a few counts. The chain carries TRBV19 and TRBJ2-1; 11 nucleotides line up with TRBD2. The CDR3 has 16 residues. V gave up 4 bases and J gave up 2 bases; unmatched junction bases: 4. Germline CDR1 and CDR2: LNHDA and SQIVND (reference sequence). The CDR3 region has the DNA TGTGCCAGTAGTAAAGTAGCGGGAGGGGCCTACAATGAGCAGTTCTTC. It encodes CASSKVAGGAYNEQFF.

The chain uses TRBV27 and TRBJ1-4; weak D call: TRBD1 (5 bases). Germline V gene lookup returns CDR1 MNHEY and CDR2 SMNVEV (reference sequence). The ends were cut back, 5 bases at V and 2 bases at J, with 15 bases in the middle. This CDR3 has 16 residues. CDR3 DNA: TGTGCCAGCAGTCAACGCCCGCGGGGCACTAATGAAAAACTGTTTTTT. It specifies CASSQRPRGTNEKLFF.

The chain links TRBV6-1 to TRBJ2-7; D uncertain. V was clipped by 5 bases and J by 4 bases, with 18 bases between them. The CDR3 is 15 residues long. The germline V gene has CDR1 MNHNS and CDR2 SASEGT. CDR3 residues: CASSYSSQLGYEQYF. The CDR3 DNA reads TGTGCCAGCAGTTACTCTTCCCAGTTAGGGTACGAGCAGTACTTC.

V and J are TRBV13 and TRBJ2-7; 10 bases map to TRBD2. From germline, CDR1 is PRHDT and CDR2 FYEKMQ (reference sequence). This CDR3 has 16 residues. V dropped 0 bases and J dropped 2; count of bases not matched to a gene: 4. CDR3 residues: CASSLGGLAGAYEQYF. CDR3 sequence (DNA): TGTGCCAGCAGCTTAGGCGGGCTAGCGGGAGCCTACGAGCAGTACTTC. The full variable domain, completed using reference TRBV13 and TRBJ2-7, is AAGVIQSPRHLIKEKRETATLKCYPIPRHDTVYWYQQGPGQDPQFLISFYEKMQSDKGSIPDRFSAQQFSDYHSELNMSSLELGDSALYFCASSLGGLAGAYEQYFGPGTRLTVT.

This clonotype occurred a few times. V gene TRBV25-1 combines with J gene TRBJ2-7; D tentatively fits TRBD1 or TRBD2 (6 bases each). V was cut by 1 base and J by 0 bases, with 7 bases left in between. Per the germline V gene, CDR1 is MGHDK and CDR2 is SYGVNS. The CDR3 consists of 14 residues. Written as DNA, the CDR3 is TGTGCCAGCAGTGAATGGGGGGCCTCCTACGAGCAGTACTTC. Its translation is CASSEWGASYEQYF.

This clonotype was detected a few times. This chain connects TRBV19 to TRBJ2-2; 10 bases are shared with TRBD1. V shed 4 bases, J shed 6 bases, and the junction held 5 bases outside the gene matches. The CDR3 extends over 15 amino acids. From germline, CDR1 is LNHDA and CDR2 SQIVND (reference sequence). CDR3 sequence (DNA): TGTGCCAGTAGTAAACCCGGGACAGGGGCCGGGGAGCTGTTTTTT. It is translated as CASSKPGTGAGELFF.

The chain is built from TRBV6-5 and TRBJ1-2; D is undetermined. The germline CDR1 and CDR2 sequences are MNHEY and SVGAGI. V was trimmed by 0 bases and J by 4 bases, leaving 9 bases between them. This CDR3 has 14 residues. The CDR3 sequence is CASSYSRSTYGYTF. The CDR3 DNA follows: TGTGCCAGCAGTTACTCGAGATCGACCTATGGCTACACCTTC.

The chain carries TRBV20-1 and TRBJ2-7; D may be TRBD2 (5 bases). This CDR3 has 15 amino acids. The V end lost 4 bases, the J end lost 4 bases, and 20 bases lay between the germline ends. The germline V gene encodes CDR1 DFQATT and CDR2 SNEGSKA (reference sequence). The CDR3 loop reads CSANPVDKGAYEQYF. The CDR3 DNA is TGCAGTGCTAACCCGGTCGACAAGGGAGCGTACGAGCAGTACTTC.

This clonotype is labeled medium-sized (0.01 to 0.1%). This chain connects TRBV15 to TRBJ2-2, with unresolved D. Between the trimmed V and J ends, which lost 0 bases and 7 bases, there was a span of 6 bases. The CDR3 runs 13 residues. From germline, CDR1 is LNHNV and CDR2 YYDKDF (reference sequence). The DNA of the CDR3 is TGTGCCACCAGCAGAGATCTTAACGGGGAGCTGTTTTTT. Its translation: CATSRDLNGELFF.

The chain employs TRBV10-2 and TRBJ2-2, with 14 bases matching TRBD2. Trimming took 7 bases from V and 2 from J; bases not matched to a gene: 3. Germline V gives CDR1 WSHSY, CDR2 SAAADI. The CDR3 contains 16 residues. The DNA of the CDR3 is TGCGCCAGCACGGGACTAGCGGGGGTTAACACCGGGGAGCTGTTTTTT. Its translation: CASTGLAGVNTGELFF.

The V and J genes are TRBV20-1 and TRBJ1-2; TRBD1 aligns across 7 bases. The CDR3 spans 16 residues. V lost 4 bases and J lost 2; bases outside the gene matches: 13. From germline, CDR1 is DFQATT and CDR2 SNEGSKA (reference sequence). The CDR3 DNA reads TGCAGTGCTACGCAGTTTTCAGGCAGGGGGAACTATGGCTACACCTTC. Translating gives CSATQFSGRGNYGYTF.

The V call is TRBV11-3, the J call TRBJ2-2; 10 bases agree with TRBD2. The CDR3 loop spans 14 amino acids. With 5 bases clipped from V and 3 bases from J, the junction kept 0 bases outside the gene matches. Germline values: CDR1 SGHNT, CDR2 YENEEA. The DNA of the CDR3 is TGTGCCAGCAGCGGACTAGCGGACACCGGGGAGCTGTTTTTT. This sequence encodes CASSGLADTGELFF.

Details on this clonotype: An end of the junction does not agree with germline; a read error may underlie this. CDR3 sequence (DNA): TGTGCCAGCAGTCCACGGGGGACAGTGGAACACCTATTC. It codes for CASSPRGTVEHLF. The chain is built from TRBV6-2 or TRBV6-3 and TRBJ1-2, with TRBD1 matching 7 bases. Looked up from germline, CDR1 is MNHEY and CDR2 is SVGEGT. The CDR3 is made up of 13 amino acids.

This clonotype is deemed medium-sized. The chain uses TRBV29-1 and TRBJ1-1; no reliable D call. The germline CDR1 and CDR2 sequences are SQVTM and ANQGSEA. V lost 4 bases and J 4 bases, leaving 10 bases between the germline ends. The CDR3 runs 12 residues. CDR3 coding DNA: TGCAGCGTTGTTGCGGGCGGCACTGAAGCTTTCTTT. Translation: CSVVAGGTEAFF.

V gene TRBV5-1 combines with J gene TRBJ2-5, with 8 bases identical to TRBD2. The CDR3 covers 14 residues. The germline V gene encodes CDR1 SGHRS and CDR2 YFSETQ. The V and J ends lost 2 bases and 5 bases, in that order; junction bases with no gene match: 5. CDR3 sequence: CASSFLAGSETQYF. CDR3 bases: TGCGCCAGCAGCTTCTTAGCGGGGTCGGAGACCCAGTACTTC.

This chain uses TRBV25-1 with TRBJ1-2; D is unresolved. This CDR3 is built from 14 residues. Germline V lookup: CDR1 MGHDK, CDR2 SYGVNS. V lost 8 bases and J lost 3, with 16 bases in between. The CDR3 DNA reads TGTGCCAGCTCCCTGTCCGGCGGACACTATGGCTACACCTTC. Its protein is CASSLSGGHYGYTF.

To note about this clonotype: A much larger clone differs by one base, so this may be a read error. The CDR3 sequence is CASSYLGQDYGYTF. CDR3 sequence (DNA): TGTGCCAGCAGTTACCTGGGACAGGACTATGGCTACACCTTC. The chain employs TRBV6-1 and TRBJ1-2, with TRBD1 matching over 8 bases. V gave up 5 bases and J gave up 3 bases; unmatched junction bases: 5. The CDR3 sequence is 14 residues long. From germline, CDR1 is MNHNS and CDR2 SASEGT.

Sample share makes this clonotype medium-sized (0.01 to 0.1%). The chain employs TRBV11-3 and TRBJ1-2; 7 bases are a match to TRBD1. V dropped 6 bases and J dropped 0; count of bases not matched to a gene: 10. CDR1 SGHNT and CDR2 YENEEA come from the germline V gene. The CDR3 sequence is 16 residues long. This chain's CDR3 is CASRGRGTDTNYGYTF. In nucleotides, the CDR3 is TGTGCCAGCAGGGGTAGGGGGACAGATACTAACTATGGCTACACCTTC.

The J gene is TRBJ2-5, the V gene TRBV24-1; 7 nucleotides match TRBD1. CDR3 length: 15 residues. With V trimmed by 7 bases and J by 1 base, 8 bases remained unmatched. The germline V gene has CDR1 KGHDR and CDR2 SFDVKD. The CDR3 sequence: CATSRGQVLQETQYF. CDR3 DNA: TGTGCCACCAGCAGAGGACAGGTACTCCAAGAGACCCAGTACTTC.

The chain carries TRBV19 and TRBJ2-2; TRBD2 is a possible D gene (7 bases). CDR1 is LNHDA and CDR2 is SQIVND in the germline V gene (reference sequence). CDR3 length: 16 amino acids. The V and J ends lost 4 bases and 4 bases respectively, with 16 bases between them. CDR3 sequence (DNA): TGTGCCAGTAGTAGGGGGCTAGCGGTCGGCACCGGGGAGCTGTTTTTT. This codes for CASSRGLAVGTGELFF.

V is TRBV20-1 and J is TRBJ2-3; 8 nucleotides match TRBD2. Losses at the gene ends were 6 bases for V and 0 bases for J; bases not matched to a gene: 8. CDR1 and CDR2 (germline): DFQATT, SNEGSKA (reference sequence). The CDR3 spans 15 residues. This CDR3 is CSAAPQRGSTDTQYF. Here the CDR3 DNA reads TGCAGTGCAGCACCCCAGCGGGGGAGCACAGATACGCAGTATTTT.

This clonotype was counted only a few times. CDR3 loop: CASSVTSGVWNEQFF. CDR3 coding DNA: TGTGCCAGCAGCGTCACTAGCGGGGTCTGGAATGAGCAGTTCTTC. The V and J genes are TRBV9 and TRBJ2-1; 10 bases match TRBD2. The ends lost 2 bases at V and 7 bases at J; junction bases unmatched: 6. From germline, CDR1 is SGDLS and CDR2 YYNGEE. This CDR3 contains 15 residues. Filled out from reference TRBV9 and TRBJ2-1, the complete variable domain reads DSGVTQTPKHLITATGQRVTLRCSPRSGDLSVYWYQQSLDQGLQFLIQYYNGEERAKGNILERFSAQQFPDLHSELNLSSLELGDSALYFCASSVTSGVWNEQFFGPGTRLTVL.

The chain couples TRBV11-1 to TRBJ2-3; either TRBD1 or TRBD2 may fit D (6 bases each). The CDR3 contains 16 residues. Germline V gene data show CDR1 as SGHAT and CDR2 as FQDESV (reference sequence). V lost 4 bases, J lost 8 bases, and 22 bases lay in between. Here the CDR3 reads CASSSPFGGTLVTQYF. Written as DNA, the CDR3 is TGTGCCAGCAGCTCTCCTTTCGGGGGCACGCTGGTTACGCAGTATTTT. The full variable domain, completed using reference TRBV11-1 and TRBJ2-3, is EAEVAQSPRYKITEKSQAVAFWCDPISGHATLYWYRQILGQGPELLVQFQDESVVDDSQLPKDRFSAERLKGVDSTLKIQPAELGDSAMYLCASSSPFGGTLVTQYFGPGTRLTVL.

This clonotype is medium-sized by share. The chain is built from TRBV15 and TRBJ1-5; D possibly corresponds to TRBD1 (6 bases). The CDR3 length is 16 residues. Trimming pared 0 bases from V and 4 bases from J, leaving 13 bases between. CDR1 is LNHNV, CDR2 YYDKDF, per germline (reference sequence). The CDR3 DNA reads as TGTGCCACCAGCAGAGATACAGGGTTTGGAAATCAGCCCCAGCATTTT. This encodes CATSRDTGFGNQPQHF.

This rearrangement joins TRBV11-2 to TRBJ2-1; D tentatively reads TRBD1 or TRBD2 (5 bases each). Trimming removed 0 bases at V and 7 bases at J, with 16 bases between. Germline CDR1 SGHAT, CDR2 FQNNGV. CDR3 length: 16 residues. The CDR3 loop reads CASSLEWELWGNEQFF. The CDR3 DNA follows: TGTGCCAGCAGCTTAGAGTGGGAGTTGTGGGGGAATGAGCAGTTCTTC.

V is TRBV18 and J is TRBJ2-7; TRBD2 is a possible D gene (6 bases). Trimming shortened V by 4 bases and J by 4 bases, and 14 bases separated the two germline ends. The CDR3 runs 14 residues. Germline CDR1 KGHSH, CDR2 LQKENI. CDR3 residues: CASSHTKRVYEQYF. The CDR3 nucleotides read TGTGCCAGCTCACATACAAAGCGGGTTTACGAGCAGTACTTC. The full variable domain, rest sourced from reference TRBV18 and TRBJ2-7, is NAGVMQNPRHLVRRRGQEARLRCSPMKGHSHVYWYRQLPEEGLKFMVYLQKENIIDESGMPKERFSAEFPKEGPSILRIQQVVRGDSAAYFCASSHTKRVYEQYFGPGTRLTVT.